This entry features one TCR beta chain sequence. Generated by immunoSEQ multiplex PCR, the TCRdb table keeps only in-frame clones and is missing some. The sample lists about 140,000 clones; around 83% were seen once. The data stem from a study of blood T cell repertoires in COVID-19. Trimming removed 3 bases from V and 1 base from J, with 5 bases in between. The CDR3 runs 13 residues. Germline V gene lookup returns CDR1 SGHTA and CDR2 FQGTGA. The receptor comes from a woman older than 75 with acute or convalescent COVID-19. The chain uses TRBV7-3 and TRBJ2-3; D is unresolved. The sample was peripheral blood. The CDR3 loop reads CASSFPGTDTQYF. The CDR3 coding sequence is TGTGCCAGCAGCTTCCCAGGCACAGATACGCAGTATTTT.